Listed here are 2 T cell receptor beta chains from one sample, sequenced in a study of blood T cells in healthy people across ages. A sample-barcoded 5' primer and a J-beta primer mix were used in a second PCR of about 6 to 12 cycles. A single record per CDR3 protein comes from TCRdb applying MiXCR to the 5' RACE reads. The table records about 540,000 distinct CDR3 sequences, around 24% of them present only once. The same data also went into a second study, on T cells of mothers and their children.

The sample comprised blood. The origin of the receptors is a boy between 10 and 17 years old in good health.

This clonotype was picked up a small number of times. The CDR3 region has the DNA TGCAGTGCTAGAGATTCTGGACTGGGGAGCTCCGAGCAGTACTTC. It is translated as CSARDSGLGSSEQYF. The gene calls are TRBV20-1 and TRBJ2-7; D possibly corresponds to TRBD2 (5 bases). Per the germline V gene, CDR1 is DFQATT and CDR2 is SNEGSKA (reference sequence). V dropped 0 bases and J dropped 6 bases, with 18 bases sitting between them. CDR3 length equals 15 residues.

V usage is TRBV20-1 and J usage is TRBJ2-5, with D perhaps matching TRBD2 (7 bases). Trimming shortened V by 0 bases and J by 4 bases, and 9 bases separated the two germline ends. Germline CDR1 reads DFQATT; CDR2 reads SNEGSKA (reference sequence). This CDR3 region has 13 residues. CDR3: CSARDGGRETQYF. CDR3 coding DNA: TGCAGTGCTAGAGACGGGGGGCGAGAGACCCAGTACTTC.